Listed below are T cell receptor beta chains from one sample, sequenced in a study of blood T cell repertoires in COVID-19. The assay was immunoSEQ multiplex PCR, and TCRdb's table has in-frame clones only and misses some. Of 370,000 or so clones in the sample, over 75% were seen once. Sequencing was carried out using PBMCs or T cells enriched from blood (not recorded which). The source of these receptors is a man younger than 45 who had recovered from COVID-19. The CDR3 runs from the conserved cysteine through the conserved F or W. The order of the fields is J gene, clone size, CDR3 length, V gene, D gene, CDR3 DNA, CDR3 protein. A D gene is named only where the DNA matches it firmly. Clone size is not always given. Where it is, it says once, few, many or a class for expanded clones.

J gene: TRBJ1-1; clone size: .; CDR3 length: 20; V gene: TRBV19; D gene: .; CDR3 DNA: TGTGCCAGTAGTATAGTCGATCGGACATTAAAAGGGGACATGAACACTGAAGCTTTCTTT; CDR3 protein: CASSIVDRTLKGDMNTEAFF
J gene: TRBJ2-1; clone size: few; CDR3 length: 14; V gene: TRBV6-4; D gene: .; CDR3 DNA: TGTGCCAGCAGCCCCCGGTTCCCCTACAATGAGCAGTTCTTC; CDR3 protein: CASSPRFPYNEQFF
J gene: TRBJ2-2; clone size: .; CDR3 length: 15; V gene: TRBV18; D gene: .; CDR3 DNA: TGTGCCAGCTCACCAGGGCAGGCGAACACCGGGGAGCTGTTTTTT; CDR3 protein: CASSPGQANTGELFF
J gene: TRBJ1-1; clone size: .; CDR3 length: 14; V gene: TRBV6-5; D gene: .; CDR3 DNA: TGTGCCAGCAGTTGGGGACACCTGAACACTGAAGCTTTCTTT; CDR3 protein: CASSWGHLNTEAFF
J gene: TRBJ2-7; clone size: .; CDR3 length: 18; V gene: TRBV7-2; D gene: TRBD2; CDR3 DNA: TGTGCCAGCAGCTTTCCCCTTAGCGGGGGGGCCGGACGCTACGAGCAGTACTTC; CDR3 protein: CASSFPLSGGAGRYEQYF
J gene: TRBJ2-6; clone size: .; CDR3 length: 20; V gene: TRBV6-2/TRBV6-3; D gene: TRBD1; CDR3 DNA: TGTGCCAGCAGTTACTCGATTCCTTGGGACAGCCTCTCTGGGGCCAACGTCCTGACTTTC; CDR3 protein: CASSYSIPWDSLSGANVLTF
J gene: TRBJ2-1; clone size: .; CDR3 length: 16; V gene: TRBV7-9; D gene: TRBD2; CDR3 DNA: TGTGCCAGCAGCTCACCCCGACTAGCGGAGCACAATGAGCAGTTCTTC; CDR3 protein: CASSSPRLAEHNEQFF
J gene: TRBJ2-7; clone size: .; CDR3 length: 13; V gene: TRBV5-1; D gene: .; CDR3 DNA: TGCGCCAGCTCCGGACAGAGCTCCTACGAGCAGTACTTC; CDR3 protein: CASSGQSSYEQYF
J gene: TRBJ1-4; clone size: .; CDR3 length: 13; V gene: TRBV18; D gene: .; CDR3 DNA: TGTGCCAGCTCACCGTCGGGGGACGAAAAACTGTTTTTT; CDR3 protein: CASSPSGDEKLFF
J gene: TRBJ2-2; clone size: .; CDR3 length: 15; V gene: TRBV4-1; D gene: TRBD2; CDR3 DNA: TGCGCCAGCAGCCAACCGGGACTAGCAGGCGGGGAGCTGTTTTTT; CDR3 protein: CASSQPGLAGGELFF
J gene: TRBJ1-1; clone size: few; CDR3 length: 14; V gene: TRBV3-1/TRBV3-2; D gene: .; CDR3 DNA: TGTGCCAGCAGCCAAGGGCTGGCCGCCGGGGAAGCTTTCTTT; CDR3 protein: CASSQGLAAGEAFF
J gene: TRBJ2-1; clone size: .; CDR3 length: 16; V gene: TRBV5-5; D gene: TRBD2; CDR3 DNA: TGTGCCAGCAGCTTGGCTTCTAGCGGGGGATGGAATGAGCAGTTCTTC; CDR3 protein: CASSLASSGGWNEQFF
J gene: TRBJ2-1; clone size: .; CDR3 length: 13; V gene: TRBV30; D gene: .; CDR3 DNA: TGTGCCTGGAGTGGAGTAACCTACAATGAGCAGTTCTTC; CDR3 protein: CAWSGVTYNEQFF
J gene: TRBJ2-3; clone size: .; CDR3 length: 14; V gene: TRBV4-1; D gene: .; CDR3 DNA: TGCGCCAGCAGCGGGGAGGGGGGAACAGATACGCAGTATTTT; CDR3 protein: CASSGEGGTDTQYF
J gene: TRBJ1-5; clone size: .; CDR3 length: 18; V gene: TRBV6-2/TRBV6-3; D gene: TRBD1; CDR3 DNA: TGTGCCAGCAGTTTTTCCCCTAACCCCGGACAGGGTCAGCGGCCCCAGCATTTT; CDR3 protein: CASSFSPNPGQGQRPQHF
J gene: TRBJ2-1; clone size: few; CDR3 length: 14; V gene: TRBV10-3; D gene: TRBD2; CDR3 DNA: TGTGCCACCTTTGGGGCGGGGGAGTACAATGAGCAGTTCTTC; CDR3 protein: CATFGAGEYNEQFF
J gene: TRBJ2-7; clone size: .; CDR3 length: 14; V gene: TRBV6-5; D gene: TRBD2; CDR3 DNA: TGTGCCAGCACATATGGCGGGGGGGTCTACGAGCAGTACTTC; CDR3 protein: CASTYGGGVYEQYF
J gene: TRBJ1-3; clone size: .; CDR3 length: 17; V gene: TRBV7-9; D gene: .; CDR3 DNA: TGTGCCAGCAGACCCCACCAGGGCTCTCACTCTGGAAACACCATATATTTT; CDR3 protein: CASRPHQGSHSGNTIYF
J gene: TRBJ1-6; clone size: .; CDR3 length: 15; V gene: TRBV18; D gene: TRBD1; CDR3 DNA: TGTGCCAGCTCACCGCTGACAGGGAATAATTCACCCCTCCACTTT; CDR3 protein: CASSPLTGNNSPLHF
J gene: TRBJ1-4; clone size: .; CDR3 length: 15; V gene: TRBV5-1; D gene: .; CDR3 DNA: TGCGCCAGCAGCTCCCAGACAGGAGCTAATGAAAAACTGTTTTTT; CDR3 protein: CASSSQTGANEKLFF
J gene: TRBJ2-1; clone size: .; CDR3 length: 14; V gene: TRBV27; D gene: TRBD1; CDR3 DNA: TGTGCCAGCATCCGGACAGGGGGCGCGGGGGAGCAGTTCTTC; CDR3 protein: CASIRTGGAGEQFF
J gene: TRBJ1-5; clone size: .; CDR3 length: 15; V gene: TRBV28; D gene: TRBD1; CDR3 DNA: TGTGCCAGCAATCCACAGGGGGCAGGCAATCAGCCCCAGCATTTT; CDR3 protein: CASNPQGAGNQPQHF
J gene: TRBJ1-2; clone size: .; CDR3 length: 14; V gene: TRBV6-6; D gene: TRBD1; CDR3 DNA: TGTGCCAGCAGCACCGGGACAGGGGGCGCGGGCTACACCTTC; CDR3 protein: CASSTGTGGAGYTF
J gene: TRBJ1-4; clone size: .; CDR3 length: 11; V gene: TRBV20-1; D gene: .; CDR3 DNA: TGCAGTGCTAAGCAGGGTGAAAAACTGTTTTTT; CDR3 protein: CSAKQGEKLFF
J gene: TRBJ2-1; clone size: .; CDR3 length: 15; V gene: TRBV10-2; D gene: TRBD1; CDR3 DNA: TGCGCCAGCAGAGGGGACAGGGTGAGGAACAATGAGCAGTTCTTC; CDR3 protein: CASRGDRVRNNEQFF
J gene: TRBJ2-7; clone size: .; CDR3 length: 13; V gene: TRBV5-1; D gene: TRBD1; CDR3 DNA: TGCGCCAGCAGCTCTGGACAGGGGTACGAGCAGTACTTC; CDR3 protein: CASSSGQGYEQYF
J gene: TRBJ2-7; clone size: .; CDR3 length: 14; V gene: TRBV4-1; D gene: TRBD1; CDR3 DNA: TGCGCCAGCAGCCAGGGACAGGGTTTGTACGAGCAGTACTTC; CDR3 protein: CASSQGQGLYEQYF
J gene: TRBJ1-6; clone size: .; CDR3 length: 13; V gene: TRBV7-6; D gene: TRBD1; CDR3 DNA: TGTGCCAGCAGCAACCGGGACAGGGAACCCCTCCACTTT; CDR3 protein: CASSNRDREPLHF
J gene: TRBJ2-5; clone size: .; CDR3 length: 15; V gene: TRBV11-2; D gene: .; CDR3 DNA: TGTGCCAGCAGCTTAGGGCGGGGGCCCCTGGAGACCCAGTACTTC; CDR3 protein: CASSLGRGPLETQYF
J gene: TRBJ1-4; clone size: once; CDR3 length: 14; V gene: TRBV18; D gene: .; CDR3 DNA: TGTGCCAGCTCACCAAGAACTTCAGGGGTCAAACTGTTTTTT; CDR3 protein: CASSPRTSGVKLFF
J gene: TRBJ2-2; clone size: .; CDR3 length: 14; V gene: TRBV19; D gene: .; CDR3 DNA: TGTGCCAGTAGTATAGATCACAGGAGAGGGGAGCTGTTTTTT; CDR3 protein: CASSIDHRRGELFF
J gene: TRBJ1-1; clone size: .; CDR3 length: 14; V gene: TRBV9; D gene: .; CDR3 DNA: TGTGCCAGCAGCCCCAGGGGTTCGAACACTGAAGCTTTCTTT; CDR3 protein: CASSPRGSNTEAFF
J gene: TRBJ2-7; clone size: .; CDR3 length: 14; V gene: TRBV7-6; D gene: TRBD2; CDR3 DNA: TGTGCCAGCAGCATTAGCGGGGGGGCCTACGAGCAGTACTTC; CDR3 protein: CASSISGGAYEQYF
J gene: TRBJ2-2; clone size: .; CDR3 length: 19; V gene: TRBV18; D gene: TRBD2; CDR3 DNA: TGTGCCAGCTCACCTGGACTAGCGGGGGGCGTACGCGAGCCCGGGGAGCTGTTTTTT; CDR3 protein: CASSPGLAGGVREPGELFF
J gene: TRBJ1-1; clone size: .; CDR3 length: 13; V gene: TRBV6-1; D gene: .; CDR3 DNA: TGTGCCAGCAGTGAAGACAGGAACACTGAAGCTTTCTTT; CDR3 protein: CASSEDRNTEAFF
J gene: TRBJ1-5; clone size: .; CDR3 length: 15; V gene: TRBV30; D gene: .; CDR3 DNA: TGTGCCTGGAGTGTTTCAGACTATAGCAATCAGCCCCAGCATTTT; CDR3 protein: CAWSVSDYSNQPQHF
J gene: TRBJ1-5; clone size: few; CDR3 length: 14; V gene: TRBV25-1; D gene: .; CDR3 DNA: TGTGCCAGCAGTGAGCCCGGGGAGGGTCAGCCCCAGCATTTT; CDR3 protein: CASSEPGEGQPQHF
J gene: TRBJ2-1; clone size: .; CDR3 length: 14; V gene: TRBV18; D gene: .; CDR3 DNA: TGTGCCAGCTCACCAGGGAGCGCCTACAATGAGCAGTTCTTC; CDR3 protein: CASSPGSAYNEQFF
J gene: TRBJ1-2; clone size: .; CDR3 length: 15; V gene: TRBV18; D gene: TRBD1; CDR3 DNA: TGTGCCAGCTCACCTGGGGCAGGGGGCATCTATGGCTACACCTTC; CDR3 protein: CASSPGAGGIYGYTF
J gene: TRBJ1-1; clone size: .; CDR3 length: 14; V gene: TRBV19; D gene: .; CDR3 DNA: TGTGCCAGTATAGGAGGTTGGGTCATCACTGAAGCTTTCTTT; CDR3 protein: CASIGGWVITEAFF
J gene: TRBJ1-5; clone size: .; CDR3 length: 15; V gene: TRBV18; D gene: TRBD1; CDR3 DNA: TGTGCCAGCTCACTACAGGGGGGGGGCAATCAGCCCCAGCATTTT; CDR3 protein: CASSLQGGGNQPQHF
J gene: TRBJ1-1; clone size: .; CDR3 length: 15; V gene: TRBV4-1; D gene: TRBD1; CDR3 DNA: TGCGCCAGCAGCCACCCCGGACAGGGACTCACTGAAGCTTTCTTT; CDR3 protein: CASSHPGQGLTEAFF
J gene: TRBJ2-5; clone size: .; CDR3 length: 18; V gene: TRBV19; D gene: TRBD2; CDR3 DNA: TGTGCCAGTAGTATAGATCTGGCTAGCGGGGGCCCCCAGGAGACCCAGTACTTC; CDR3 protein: CASSIDLASGGPQETQYF
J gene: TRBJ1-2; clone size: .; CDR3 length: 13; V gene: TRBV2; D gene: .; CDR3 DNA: TGTGCCAGCAGTGCGGGTGCTAACTATGGCTACACCTTC; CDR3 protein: CASSAGANYGYTF
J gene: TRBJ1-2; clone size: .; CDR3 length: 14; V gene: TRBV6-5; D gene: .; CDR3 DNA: TGTGCCAGCAGTTACGGGAGGGATTTCTATGGCTACACCTTC; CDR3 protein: CASSYGRDFYGYTF
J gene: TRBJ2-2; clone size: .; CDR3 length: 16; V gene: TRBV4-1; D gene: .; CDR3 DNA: TGCGCCAGCAGCCAAGATAGACAGGGAGGCACCGGGGAGCTGTTTTTT; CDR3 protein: CASSQDRQGGTGELFF
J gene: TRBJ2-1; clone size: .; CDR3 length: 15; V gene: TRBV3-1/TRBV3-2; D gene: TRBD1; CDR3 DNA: TGTGCCAGCAGGACGGACAGGGGGTCCTACAATGAGCAGTTCTTC; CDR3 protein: CASRTDRGSYNEQFF
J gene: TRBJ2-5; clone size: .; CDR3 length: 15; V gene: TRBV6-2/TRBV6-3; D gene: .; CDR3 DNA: TGTGCCAGCAGTTACGGGGGGACTCAACAAGAGACCCAGTACTTC; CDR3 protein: CASSYGGTQQETQYF
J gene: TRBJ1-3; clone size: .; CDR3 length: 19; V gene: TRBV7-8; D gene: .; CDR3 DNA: TGTGCCAGCAGCTTCCTCCCCCGCGCAGGCGTCCTCTCTGGAAACACCATATATTTT; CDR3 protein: CASSFLPRAGVLSGNTIYF
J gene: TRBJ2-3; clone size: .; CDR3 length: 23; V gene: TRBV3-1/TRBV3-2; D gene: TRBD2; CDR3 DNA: TGTGCCAGCAGCCAAGGCCCATTGTCGATTAAGGTGGGCGGGGGGACCAGCACAGATACGCAGTATTTT; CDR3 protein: CASSQGPLSIKVGGGTSTDTQYF
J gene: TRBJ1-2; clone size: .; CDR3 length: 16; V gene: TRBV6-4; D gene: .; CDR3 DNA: TGTGCCAGCAGTGACTCGGGAGTCGGTTCCAACTATGGCTACACCTTC; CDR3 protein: CASSDSGVGSNYGYTF